Presented here are 29 T cell receptor beta chains from one specimen sequenced in a study of blood T cell repertoires in COVID-19. The assay was immunoSEQ multiplex PCR, and TCRdb's table has in-frame clones only and misses some. The sample lists 300,000 or so clones, 80% to 90% occurring once. The specimen was peripheral blood. These receptor sequences come from a woman aged 50 to 65 who had recovered from COVID-19.

CDR3 coding DNA: TGTGCCAGCAGCTTAGCTTTAGCGGGGGCCGCCTACGAGCAGTACTTC. Its protein product is CASSLALAGAAYEQYF. The chain recombines TRBV7-9 with TRBJ2-7; the match to TRBD2 covers 9 bases. Germline assignment: CDR1 SEHNR and CDR2 FQNEAQ (reference sequence). The J segment lost 2 bases and the V segment lost 0 bases, leaving 5 bases of the junction unmatched. The CDR3 totals 16 residues.

This rearrangement joins TRBV19 to TRBJ2-6; a possible D gene is TRBD2 (6 bases). CDR1 and CDR2 from the germline V gene are LNHDA and SQIVND (reference sequence). Trimming took 5 bases from V and 1 from J, leaving 9 bases between them. The CDR3 loop spans 15 amino acids. DNA of the CDR3: TGTGCCAGTAGTCCCCGGGGGTCTGGGGCCAACGTCCTGACTTTC. Translated, it gives CASSPRGSGANVLTF.

CDR3 region: CASRQGASYEQYF. The CDR3 coding sequence is TGTGCCAGCAGACAGGGGGCCTCCTACGAGCAGTACTTC. The chain is built from TRBV7-9 and TRBJ2-7, with TRBD1 matching over 9 bases. Per the germline V gene, CDR1 is SEHNR and CDR2 is FQNEAQ (reference sequence). This CDR3 is built from 13 residues. The trim removed 6 bases at V and 0 bases at J, leaving 0 bases unmatched. The full variable domain, with the rest looked up from reference TRBV7-9 and TRBJ2-7, is DTGVSQNPRHKITKRGQNVTFRCDPISEHNRLYWYRQTLGQGPEFLTYFQNEAQLEKSRLLSDRFSAERPKGSFSTLEIQRTEQGDSAMYLCASRQGASYEQYFGPGTRLTVT.

This chain connects TRBV5-4 to TRBJ2-2; D remains unclear. The CDR3 covers 15 residues. V was trimmed by 3 bases and J by 2 bases, leaving 11 bases between them. Looked up from germline, CDR1 is SGHNT and CDR2 is YYREEE (reference sequence). The CDR3 here is CASSSPGANTGELFF. CDR3 in DNA: TGTGCCAGCAGCTCACCCGGAGCCAACACCGGGGAGCTGTTTTTT.

The table lists this clone with a count of one. The rearrangement uses TRBV5-5 and TRBJ2-2; 7 bases are shared with TRBD2. The CDR3 is 13 residues long. Trimming at V came to 4 bases and at J to 7 bases, leaving 4 bases not matched to a gene. From germline, CDR1 is SGHKS and CDR2 YYEKEE (reference sequence). DNA for the CDR3: TGTGCCAGCAGCGCCGGGGGGAGCGGGGAGCTGTTTTTT. Translating gives CASSAGGSGELFF.

The CDR3 here is CASSKPQGLGETQYF. The CDR3 coding sequence is TGTGCCAGCAGCAAACCGCAGGGGTTGGGGGAGACCCAGTACTTC. V usage is TRBV14 and J usage is TRBJ2-5; weak D call: TRBD1 (6 bases). Germline CDR1 is SGHDN and CDR2 is FVKESK. Trimming cost V 5 bases and J 5 bases, with 18 bases left between them. The CDR3 spans 15 residues.

On this clone itself: The sample contains more than one DNA sequence encoding this CDR3. This rearrangement joins TRBV5-1 to TRBJ1-2, with TRBD1 matching 9 bases. Germline assignment: CDR1 SGHRS and CDR2 YFSETQ. The length of the CDR3 is 14 residues. Trimming took 0 bases from V and 4 from J; bases not matched to a gene: 1. As DNA, the CDR3 is TGCGCCAGCAGCTTGGGGGACAGGGCCTATGGCTACACCTTC. Its translation: CASSLGDRAYGYTF.

This clone occurred once. V gene TRBV18 combines with J gene TRBJ1-1; 8 positions agree with TRBD1. Looked up from germline, CDR1 is KGHSH and CDR2 is LQKENI. With 6 bases clipped from V and 7 bases from J, the junction kept 10 bases outside the gene matches. The CDR3 is 14 amino acids. DNA of the CDR3: TGTGCCAGCTCCGCGACCAATGGACAGGGTGAAGCTTTCTTT. The encoded protein is CASSATNGQGEAFF.

The gene calls are TRBV18 and TRBJ2-1, with TRBD2 matching 10 bases. The V and J ends lost 6 bases and 2 bases, in that order; junction bases with no gene match: 4. Per the germline V gene, CDR1 is KGHSH and CDR2 is LQKENI. This CDR3 spans 15 amino acids. The DNA for the CDR3 is TGTGCCAGCTCGCCTACTAGCGGGGCCTACAATGAGCAGTTCTTC. Its translation: CASSPTSGAYNEQFF.

This CDR3 reads CASSPGQVNEKLFF. CDR3 bases: TGTGCCAGTAGCCCGGGACAGGTGAATGAAAAACTGTTTTTT. The V call is TRBV19, the J call TRBJ1-4, with 8 positions matching TRBD1. The CDR3 loop spans 14 amino acids. V shed 6 bases, J shed 5 bases, and the junction held 5 bases outside the gene matches. The germline gives CDR1 LNHDA, CDR2 SQIVND (reference sequence).

The rearrangement uses TRBV5-5 and TRBJ1-5; D gene unclear. V was clipped by 4 bases and J by 1 base, with 12 bases between them. The length of the CDR3 is 15 residues. Germline CDR1 reads SGHKS; CDR2 reads YYEKEE (reference sequence). The CDR3 here is CASSLPPGSNQPQHF. The DNA for the CDR3 is TGTGCCAGCAGCCTTCCACCGGGGAGCAATCAGCCCCAGCATTTT.

The V gene is TRBV19, the J gene TRBJ2-7; TRBD2 matches at 7 bases. The CDR3 length is 14 residues. Germline CDR1 is LNHDA and CDR2 is SQIVND (reference sequence). V gave up 6 bases and J gave up 4 bases; unmatched junction bases: 9. The CDR3 loop reads CASSGRRGVYEQYF. In DNA, the CDR3 is TGTGCCAGTAGCGGGAGGCGGGGAGTTTACGAGCAGTACTTC.

V is TRBV5-1 and J is TRBJ2-7; tentative D call: TRBD1 (6 bases). With 4 bases removed from V and 7 bases from J, the gap between germline ends came to 18 bases. CDR1 and CDR2 from the germline V gene are SGHRS and YFSETQ. The CDR3 runs to 14 residues. This CDR3 reads CASSTQGSSGEQYF. CDR3 coding DNA: TGCGCCAGCAGCACACAGGGTAGCTCTGGTGAGCAGTACTTC.

The V and J genes are TRBV7-2 and TRBJ2-1, with a tentative D call TRBD2 (6 bases). Germline CDR1 reads SGHTA; CDR2 reads FQGNSA. This CDR3 is 15 amino acids long. V was clipped by 3 bases and J by 3 bases, with 12 bases between them. CDR3 nucleotide sequence: TGTGCCAGCAGCTTGCGGGGCTGGGGCTACAATGAGCAGTTCTTC. Translated, it gives CASSLRGWGYNEQFF.

This rearrangement joins TRBV15 to TRBJ1-1; D ambiguous. The CDR3 spans 14 residues. V lost 0 bases and J 8 bases, leaving 13 bases between the germline ends. Germline V gene data show CDR1 as LNHNV and CDR2 as YYDKDF (reference sequence). The chain's CDR3 is CATSRDRRGEEAFF. CDR3 nucleotides: TGTGCCACCAGCAGAGATCGGCGGGGAGAGGAAGCTTTCTTT. Full variable domain (outside the CDR3, taken from reference TRBV15 and TRBJ1-1): DAMVIQNPRYQVTQFGKPVTLSCSQTLNHNVMYWYQQKSSQAPKLLFHYYDKDFNNEADTPDNFQSRRPNTSFCFLDIRSPGLGDTAMYLCATSRDRRGEEAFFGQGTRLTVV.

The chain is built from TRBV10-3 and TRBJ2-7; no firm D call. The germline V gene encodes CDR1 ENHRY and CDR2 SYGVKD. The V end lost 7 bases, the J end lost 0 bases, and 10 bases lay between the germline ends. CDR3 length: 13 residues. This chain's CDR3 is CAIMGQASYEQYF. In DNA, the CDR3 is TGTGCCATCATGGGCCAGGCCTCCTACGAGCAGTACTTC.

The chain recombines TRBV30 with TRBJ2-7; tentatively, D is TRBD1 (5 bases). The CDR3 is made up of 13 amino acids. Trimming took 5 bases from V and 12 from J, leaving 23 bases between them. Germline CDR1 reads GTSNPN; CDR2 reads SVGIG (reference sequence). The chain's CDR3 is CAWRYDQGTLMYF. The CDR3 DNA sequence: TGTGCCTGGCGATACGATCAGGGAACCTTAATGTACTTC.

V usage is TRBV24-1 and J usage is TRBJ2-3, with 10 bases identical to TRBD2. CDR3 length equals 15 residues. The V and J ends lost 4 bases and 6 bases, in that order; junction bases with no gene match: 6. Germline V lookup: CDR1 KGHDR, CDR2 SFDVKD. CDR3 sequence reads: CATSETSGAWDTQYF. DNA of the CDR3: TGTGCCACCAGTGAAACTAGCGGGGCGTGGGATACGCAGTATTTT.

This clone was found once. V usage is TRBV9 and J usage is TRBJ2-1, with D tentatively TRBD1 (6 bases). The CDR3 sequence is 15 residues long. Trimming removed 0 bases at V and 7 bases at J, with 14 bases between. Per germline, CDR1 SGDLS and CDR2 YYNGEE. The CDR3 loop is CASSVEARGWNEQFF. The CDR3 DNA reads as TGTGCCAGCAGCGTAGAGGCTAGGGGGTGGAATGAGCAGTTCTTC.

The J gene is TRBJ1-6, the V gene TRBV3-1 (or the pseudogene TRBV3-2), with D perhaps matching TRBD1 (6 bases). V lost 4 bases and J 1 base, leaving 11 bases between the germline ends. The CDR3 sequence is 16 residues long. CDR1 and CDR2 from the germline V gene are LGHDT and YNNKEL (reference sequence). The CDR3, as DNA: TGTGCCAGCAGCCTCTATACAGGGTCCTATAATTCACCCCTCCACTTT. This sequence encodes CASSLYTGSYNSPLHF.

This clone has just one count. The chain uses TRBV3-1 (or the pseudogene TRBV3-2) and TRBJ1-1, with D unclear. Between the trimmed V and J ends, which lost 5 bases and 0 bases, there was a span of 7 bases. This CDR3 is 13 amino acids long. The germline gives CDR1 LGHDT, CDR2 YNNKEL (reference sequence). The CDR3 sequence is CASSSQMNTEAFF. The CDR3 nucleotides are TGTGCCAGCAGCTCACAGATGAACACTGAAGCTTTCTTT.

The CDR3 sequence: CASSIGIGAEAFF. The DNA for the CDR3 is TGTGCCAGTAGTATAGGTATAGGGGCTGAAGCTTTCTTT. The gene calls are TRBV19 and TRBJ1-1; possibly TRBD1 for D (5 bases). Germline lookup yields CDR1 LNHDA and CDR2 SQIVND (reference sequence). Trimming took off 1 base at V and 6 bases at J, with 9 bases between the two ends. There are 13 residues in the CDR3.

The rearrangement uses TRBV19 and TRBJ1-2, with D possibly matching TRBD1 (6 bases). The CDR3 runs to 14 residues. V shed 7 bases and J shed 8 bases, with 20 bases lying between them. Germline V gene data show CDR1 as LNHDA and CDR2 as SQIVND (reference sequence). The CDR3 DNA reads as TGTGCCAGTACCTTCACCGGGGGGCTTAAAGGCTACACCTTC. Amino acid sequence: CASTFTGGLKGYTF.

J is TRBJ2-1 and V is TRBV3-1 (or the pseudogene TRBV3-2); D is unresolved. The V end was cut by 1 base, the J end by 0 bases, with 7 bases between. This CDR3 has 15 residues. The germline CDR1 and CDR2 sequences are LGHDT and YNNKEL (reference sequence). The CDR3 sequence is CASSQGRSSYNEQFF. In DNA form, the CDR3 reads TGTGCCAGCAGCCAAGGTAGGAGCTCCTACAATGAGCAGTTCTTC.

This clone was seen a few times. The chain uses TRBV5-8 and TRBJ1-1; D is unresolved. Trimming shortened V by 5 bases and J by 0 bases, and 5 bases separated the two germline ends. The CDR3 has 12 residues. Per the germline V gene, CDR1 is SGHTS and CDR2 is YDEGEE. CDR3 protein: CASRTVNTEAFF. CDR3 DNA sequence: TGTGCCAGCAGAACGGTGAACACTGAAGCTTTCTTT.

The V gene is TRBV5-1, the J gene TRBJ2-2; TRBD2 agrees at 11 bases. The CDR3 is 19 residues long. The V gene's germline CDR1 is SGHRS and CDR2 YFSETQ. Trimming removed 3 bases from V and 6 bases from J; junction bases left unmatched: 16. The CDR3 spells CASSSVRSSGGASPGELFF. The CDR3 bases are TGCGCCAGCAGCTCCGTTCGGAGTAGCGGGGGGGCCTCCCCCGGGGAGCTGTTTTTT.

The chain couples TRBV24-1 to TRBJ2-2; 7 nucleotides match TRBD2. V lost 3 bases, J lost 6 bases, and 15 bases stayed unmatched. The CDR3 runs to 18 residues. The germline V gene encodes CDR1 KGHDR and CDR2 SFDVKD. DNA for the CDR3: TGTGCCACCAGTGATCCCTCTTGGGGCGGGAGTAATTCCGGGGAGCTGTTTTTT. This sequence encodes CATSDPSWGGSNSGELFF.

V is TRBV9 and J is TRBJ1-1, with D tentatively TRBD1 (5 bases). The CDR3 totals 13 residues. Trimming shortened V by 4 bases and J by 4 bases, and 11 bases separated the two germline ends. In germline, CDR1 is SGDLS, CDR2 YYNGEE. CDR3 sequence reads: CASSLDSRTEAFF. The CDR3 DNA reads as TGTGCCAGCAGCCTCGACAGTCGCACTGAAGCTTTCTTT.

The chain is built from TRBV9 and TRBJ2-1, with 8 nucleotides matching TRBD1. Germline V gene data show CDR1 as SGDLS and CDR2 as YYNGEE. The V and J ends lost 0 bases and 5 bases, in that order; junction bases with no gene match: 4. The CDR3 contains 15 residues. In nucleotides, the CDR3 is TGTGCCAGCAGCGTAGGCGGACAGGGTGACAATGAGCAGTTCTTC. Encoded protein: CASSVGGQGDNEQFF.